This TCR beta chain stems from a study of shared clonotypes between healthy human individuals. Study findings and constraints: Memory subsets generally showed lower estimated richness than naive subsets.

As concerns this clone: As yet, its antigen is unknown.

Several immunoSEQ plates received, in even portions, the genomic DNA of each subset. Profiled with immunoSEQ multiplex PCR; TCRdb holds only in-frame clones, not every one. The table lists some 2,100,000 clones, approximately 96% of them singletons. This clonotype was obtained from a man between 18 and 35 years old in good health. The sequencing input was naive CD4+ T cells sorted from blood. Specified subset: CD45RA+ positively selected.

The CDR3 region is CASSLSIGSSYNSPLHF. CDR3 DNA sequence: TGTGCCAGCAGCCTTAGTATAGGCAGCTCCTATAATTCACCCCTCCACTTT. The chain recombines TRBV7-2 with TRBJ1-6; D remains ambiguous. Germline assignment: CDR1 SGHTA and CDR2 FQGNSA. This CDR3 spans 17 amino acids. Trimming took off 5 bases at V and 0 bases at J, with 14 bases between the two ends.